This is a list of T cell receptor beta chains from one sample in a study of blood T cell repertoires in COVID-19. Clones were read by immunoSEQ multiplex PCR, and TCRdb kept only the in-frame ones, dropping some. The data contain 150,000 to 200,000 clones, 75% to 85% of them singletons. The sample taken for sequencing was PBMCs or T cells enriched from blood (not recorded which). The receptors here all came from a woman aged 45-59 years with acute COVID-19. Both conserved end residues are part of each CDR3. The order of the fields is D gene, J gene, V gene, clone size, CDR3 protein, CDR3 DNA. A D gene is named only where the DNA matches it firmly. Clone sizes are given selectively: once, few, many, or a class where the clone is expanded.

>TRBD1|TRBJ1-6|TRBV4-2|few
CASSQDEGTVNSPLHF
TGTGCCAGCAGCCAAGATGAGGGGACAGTAAATTCACCCCTCCACTTT
>.|TRBJ1-4|TRBV4-3|.
CASGPDQGGEKLFF
TGCGCCAGCGGCCCGGACCAGGGTGGCGAAAAACTGTTTTTT
>TRBD1|TRBJ2-3|TRBV7-3|.
CASKGQLTDTQYF
TGTGCCAGTAAGGGACAGCTCACAGATACGCAGTATTTT
>TRBD1|TRBJ1-3|TRBV18|.
CASSPEGASGGNTIYF
TGTGCCAGCTCACCAGAGGGGGCGTCGGGTGGAAACACCATATATTTT
>TRBD1|TRBJ1-4|TRBV28|.
CAGSRDRHNEKLFF
TGTGCCGGCAGTCGGGACAGGCATAATGAAAAACTGTTTTTT
>.|TRBJ1-3|TRBV9|once
CASGGPPGNTIYF
TGTGCCTCCGGAGGGCCCCCTGGAAACACCATATATTTT
>.|TRBJ1-1|TRBV6-2/TRBV6-3|.
CASSFGLNTEAFF
TGTGCCAGCAGTTTCGGTCTGAACACTGAAGCTTTCTTT
>.|TRBJ1-4|TRBV7-9|few
CASDRTATGEKLFF
TGTGCCAGCGACAGGACAGCGACGGGGGAAAAACTGTTTTTT
>.|TRBJ2-5|TRBV7-2|few
CASSLGLFQETQYF
TGTGCCAGCAGCTTAGGACTCTTCCAAGAGACCCAGTACTTC
>TRBD1|TRBJ2-3|TRBV2|once
CASRGQGTDTQYF
TGTGCCAGCAGGGGACAGGGCACAGATACGCAGTATTTT
>.|TRBJ2-5|TRBV5-3|few
CARSLEGLETQYF
TGTGCCAGAAGCTTGGAGGGACTAGAGACCCAGTACTTC
>TRBD2|TRBJ2-3|TRBV5-1|.
CASSLDGAGGLWYF
TGCGCCAGCAGCTTGGACGGAGCGGGGGGCCTATGGTATTTT
>.|TRBJ1-5|TRBV14|few
CASSQVPSGPQHF
TGTGCCAGCAGCCAAGTGCCTTCGGGGCCCCAGCATTTT
>TRBD1|TRBJ1-1|TRBV5-1|few
CASSLGGQGARGFF
TGCGCCAGCAGCTTGGGAGGACAGGGGGCGCGAGGCTTCTTT
>.|TRBJ1-5|TRBV6-5|once
CASSYGQGGQPQHF
TGTGCCAGCAGTTACGGGCAGGGAGGTCAGCCCCAGCATTTT